This passage covers 30 T cell receptor beta chains from one sample sequenced in a study of blood T cell repertoires in COVID-19. Assay: immunoSEQ multiplex PCR; the TCRdb copy retains only in-frame clones and omits some. The table includes 250,000 to 300,000 clones, around 87% detected once. The sample was peripheral blood. Receptors were obtained from a woman in her forties or fifties who had recovered from COVID-19.

The chain joins TRBV30 to TRBJ2-7; tentative D call: TRBD1 (5 bases). Germline assignment: CDR1 GTSNPN and CDR2 SVGIG (reference sequence). The ends were cut back, 1 base at V and 0 bases at J, with 7 bases in the middle. The CDR3 sequence is 13 residues long. CDR3 amino acids: CAWSGQYSYEQYF. The CDR3 DNA sequence: TGTGCCTGGAGTGGACAGTACTCCTACGAGCAGTACTTC.

This clone was detected only once. V is TRBV5-1 and J is TRBJ1-1, with 7 bases that match TRBD1. The CDR3 totals 14 residues. Germline V gene sequence: CDR1 SGHRS, CDR2 YFSETQ. V gave up 3 bases and J gave up 3 bases; unmatched junction bases: 5. The CDR3 bases are TGCGCCAGCAGCTCGATGACAGGGTACACTGAAGCTTTCTTT. Amino acids: CASSSMTGYTEAFF.

This sequence joins TRBV19 and TRBJ2-1; D perhaps matches TRBD1 (5 bases). Trimming cost V 6 bases and J 9 bases, with 18 bases left between them. Germline V gives CDR1 LNHDA, CDR2 SQIVND (reference sequence). The CDR3 totals 14 residues. CDR3 protein: CASSLYWGLGEQFF. The CDR3 DNA sequence: TGTGCCAGTAGCCTCTACTGGGGCTTGGGTGAGCAGTTCTTC.

The chain employs TRBV5-1 and TRBJ2-2, with D possibly matching TRBD2 (5 bases). CDR1 and CDR2 (germline): SGHRS, YFSETQ. This CDR3 contains 15 residues. V gave up 0 bases and J gave up 3 bases, with 9 bases separating them. The CDR3 loop is CASSLAGVDTGELFF. The CDR3 region has the DNA TGCGCCAGCAGCTTGGCCGGGGTCGACACCGGGGAGCTGTTTTTT.

This rearrangement joins TRBV4-2 to TRBJ2-5; a weak D match, TRBD1 (6 bases). Trimming cost V 1 base and J 7 bases, with 13 bases left between them. This CDR3 region has 14 residues. The V gene's germline CDR1 is LGHNA and CDR2 YNFKEQ. The CDR3 DNA sequence: TGTGCCAGCAGCCAAGGGACAGAGCACGGGACCCAGTACTTC. Its protein is CASSQGTEHGTQYF.

The gene calls are TRBV28 and TRBJ1-3; D may be TRBD1 (5 bases). The V gene lost 5 bases and the J gene lost 4 bases, with 12 bases spanning the gap. Germline V gene data show CDR1 as MDHEN and CDR2 as SYDVKM. The length of the CDR3 is 14 residues. The CDR3 is CASSHRRGGNTIYF. CDR3 nucleotides: TGTGCCAGCAGTCATCGCCGGGGGGGAAACACCATATATTTT. The full variable domain, rest sourced from reference TRBV28 and TRBJ1-3, is DVKVTQSSRYLVKRTGEKVFLECVQDMDHENMFWYRQDPGLGLRLIYFSYDVKMKEKGDIPEGYSVSREKKERFSLILESASTNQTSMYLCASSHRRGGNTIYFGEGSWLTVV.

The chain recombines TRBV2 with TRBJ1-2; D perhaps matches TRBD1 (5 bases). This CDR3 region has 13 residues. Per germline, CDR1 SNHLY and CDR2 FYNNEI. The germline V and J ends were trimmed by 6 bases and 4 bases, with 12 bases remaining between them. CDR3 in DNA: TGTGCCAGCAGAGGCCTTACAGGCTATGGCTACACCTTC. Its translation: CASRGLTGYGYTF.

This clone was recorded only once. The chain employs TRBV7-3 and TRBJ2-1; D call uncertain. Germline lookup yields CDR1 SGHTA and CDR2 FQGTGA. The CDR3 spans 12 residues. The V gene lost 4 bases and the J gene lost 8 bases, with 9 bases spanning the gap. The CDR3 DNA follows: TGTGCCAGCAGCTCACGACGGGATGAGCAGTTCTTC. Its translation: CASSSRRDEQFF. The whole variable domain, filled in from reference TRBV7-3 and TRBJ2-1, reads GAGVSQTPSNKVTEKGKYVELRCDPISGHTALYWYRQSLGQGPEFLIYFQGTGAADDSGLPNDRFFAVRPEGSVSTLKIQRTERGDSAVYLCASSSRRDEQFFGPGTRLTVL.

In DNA form, the CDR3 reads TGTGCCAGCAGCTCACGGACTAGCGGGGGGATGGAGGAGACCCAGTACTTC. Protein sequence: CASSSRTSGGMEETQYF. The rearrangement joins TRBV7-2 to TRBJ2-5; 14 bases are a match to TRBD2. Per the germline V gene, CDR1 is SGHTA and CDR2 is FQGNSA. The trim removed 4 bases at V and 5 bases at J, leaving 9 bases unmatched. The CDR3 has 17 amino acids.

The chain has TRBV6-5 and TRBJ2-5; maybe TRBD1 (6 bases). CDR1 and CDR2 from the germline V gene are MNHEY and SVGAGI. V was pared by 6 bases and J by 4 bases, with 12 bases between. This CDR3 region has 13 residues. The CDR3 coding sequence is TGTGCCAGCAGCAGGGGTGGGCGAGAGACCCAGTACTTC. Translation: CASSRGGRETQYF.

This clone was seen a handful of times. The chain has TRBV4-2 and TRBJ2-2; a weak D match, TRBD1 (6 bases). The V end lost 2 bases, the J end lost 5 bases, and 15 bases lay between the germline ends. Germline-derived CDR1 and CDR2 are LGHNA and YNFKEQ. The CDR3 spans 16 residues. CDR3 in amino acids: CASSQRLGTLTGELFF. As DNA, the CDR3 is TGTGCCAGCAGCCAACGCCTCGGGACACTAACCGGGGAGCTGTTTTTT.

The genes are TRBV21-1 and TRBJ2-5; TRBD2 is taken as the D call from the table, unchecked against the DNA. TRBV21-1 is tagged as a pseudogene. The CDR3 runs 12 residues. CDR3 protein: CATLLEEETQYF. The CDR3 DNA is TGTGCCACCCTGCTGGAGGAAGAGACCCAGTACTTC.

J is TRBJ1-6 and V is TRBV5-1; weak D call: TRBD1 (5 bases). Trimming left V 4 bases short and J 6 bases short, with 17 bases between. This CDR3 spans 16 amino acids. Germline loops: CDR1 SGHRS, CDR2 YFSETQ. The CDR3 bases are TGCGCCAGCAGCGCCGGTCGGGGCGGGACTAATTCACCCCTCCACTTT. Amino acids: CASSAGRGGTNSPLHF.

V usage is TRBV9 and J usage is TRBJ2-4, with 8 bases that match TRBD1. The CDR3 totals 13 residues. Germline CDR1 reads SGDLS; CDR2 reads YYNGEE. V was clipped by 3 bases and J by 6 bases; unmatched bases: 2. CDR3 loop: CASSGQGLNIQYF. The CDR3 DNA reads TGTGCCAGCAGCGGACAGGGGCTAAACATTCAGTACTTC.

The J gene is TRBJ2-1, the V gene TRBV7-3; TRBD2 aligns across 8 bases. J gave up 5 bases and V 4 bases, and 7 bases lay outside the gene matches. The CDR3 consists of 15 residues. Germline V gives CDR1 SGHTA, CDR2 FQGTGA. For the CDR3, the DNA is TGTGCCAGCAGCTCGACCGGGACTAGAAACAATGAGCAGTTCTTC. Amino acids: CASSSTGTRNNEQFF. Filled out from reference TRBV7-3 and TRBJ2-1, the complete variable domain reads GAGVSQTPSNKVTEKGKYVELRCDPISGHTALYWYRQSLGQGPEFLIYFQGTGAADDSGLPNDRFFAVRPEGSVSTLKIQRTERGDSAVYLCASSSTGTRNNEQFFGPGTRLTVL.

The gene calls are TRBV9 and TRBJ2-6, with D hard to call. The germline V and J ends were trimmed by 2 bases and 2 bases, with 8 bases remaining between them. The CDR3 loop spans 15 amino acids. CDR1 is SGDLS, CDR2 YYNGEE, per germline. The CDR3 loop reads CASSVPTPGANVLTF. CDR3 coding DNA: TGTGCCAGCAGCGTCCCTACTCCTGGGGCCAACGTCCTGACTTTC.

The chain carries TRBV2 and TRBJ1-1; D not certain. Germline CDR1 reads SNHLY; CDR2 reads FYNNEI. Trimming took off 9 bases at V and 1 base at J, with 6 bases between the two ends. The CDR3 consists of 11 residues. CDR3 coding DNA: TGTGCCAGTCAGGAGAACACTGAAGCTTTCTTT. This sequence encodes CASQENTEAFF.

The rearrangement joins TRBV6-6 to TRBJ1-5; 8 positions match TRBD1. Unmatched junction bases numbered 13, after V lost 7 bases and J lost 5 bases. CDR3 length equals 16 residues. CDR1 and CDR2 (germline): MNHNY, SVGAGI (reference sequence). The CDR3 reads CASTDLGQGAHQPQHF. The CDR3 DNA reads TGTGCCAGCACCGATTTAGGACAGGGCGCGCATCAGCCCCAGCATTTT.

The gene calls are TRBV5-1 and TRBJ2-1; no definite D call. In germline, CDR1 is SGHRS, CDR2 YFSETQ. V was trimmed by 0 bases and J by 3 bases, leaving 7 bases between them. This CDR3 spans 14 amino acids. CDR3 nucleotides: TGCGCCAGCAGCTTGGGTAGTAGCTACAATGAGCAGTTCTTC. It specifies CASSLGSSYNEQFF.

This chain connects TRBV28 to TRBJ1-2, with D possibly TRBD1 on 5 matching bases. Germline V gene sequence: CDR1 MDHEN, CDR2 SYDVKM. The CDR3 is made up of 18 amino acids. V was clipped by 5 bases and J by 2 bases, with 24 bases between them. CDR3 amino acids: CASSREHQTRGFNYGYTF. In DNA form, the CDR3 reads TGTGCCAGCAGTCGAGAACACCAGACCCGGGGGTTCAACTATGGCTACACCTTC.

J is TRBJ1-6 and V is TRBV13, with D hard to call. The germline CDR1 and CDR2 sequences are PRHDT and FYEKMQ (reference sequence). The CDR3 has 13 residues. Trimming removed 7 bases at V and 10 bases at J, with 14 bases between. The CDR3 DNA reads TGTGCCAGCACCTTTACCCGAGGGTCACCCCTCCACTTT. As protein: CASTFTRGSPLHF.

DNA of the CDR3: TGCGCCAGCAGCCGCGTCCCCTCTGGAAACACCATATATTTT. Translating it yields CASSRVPSGNTIYF. V and J are TRBV5-1 and TRBJ1-3, with unresolved D. The CDR3 runs 14 residues. V was clipped by 4 bases and J by 0 bases, with 8 bases between them. Germline CDR1 is SGHRS and CDR2 is YFSETQ.

The rearrangement uses TRBV9 and TRBJ1-1, with a possible D match to TRBD1 (5 bases). The V end lost 3 bases, the J end lost 3 bases, and 9 bases lay between the germline ends. CDR1 is SGDLS and CDR2 is YYNGEE in the germline V gene. The CDR3 has 13 amino acids. DNA of the CDR3: TGTGCCAGCAGCGAGGACACCTACACTGAAGCTTTCTTT. This sequence encodes CASSEDTYTEAFF.

V gene TRBV5-6 combines with J gene TRBJ1-1; D gene uncertain. Trimming pared 1 base from V and 8 bases from J, leaving 6 bases between. Germline lookup yields CDR1 SGHDT and CDR2 YYEEEE. The length of the CDR3 is 11 residues. The CDR3 DNA follows: TGTGCCAGCAGCTTGTACCAGGAAGCTTTCTTT. This encodes CASSLYQEAFF.

The rearrangement links TRBV6-6 to TRBJ1-6; 10 positions agree with TRBD1. Germline trimming cut 5 bases from V and 2 bases from J; bases unmatched to any gene: 15. The CDR3 is 20 amino acids. In germline, CDR1 is MNHNY, CDR2 SVGAGI (reference sequence). The CDR3 region has the DNA TGTGCCAGCAGTCGACAGGGGGCGCAGAAATTCCGTCCCTATAATTCACCCCTCCACTTT. It encodes CASSRQGAQKFRPYNSPLHF.

J is TRBJ2-2 and V is TRBV7-2, with D perhaps TRBD1 (6 bases). The germline CDR1 and CDR2 sequences are SGHTA and FQGNSA. Trimming pared 5 bases from V and 6 bases from J, leaving 13 bases between. This CDR3 spans 14 amino acids. The CDR3, as DNA: TGTGCCAGCAGCCCCCGATGGGGGCCCGGGGAGCTGTTTTTT. It translates to CASSPRWGPGELFF.

Remarks on this clone: Other DNA sequences within the sample encode an identical CDR3. The V gene is TRBV5-4, the J gene TRBJ2-1; TRBD1 aligns across 9 bases. The CDR3 runs 14 residues. J lost 7 bases, V lost 4 bases, and 6 bases had no gene match. CDR1 is SGHNT and CDR2 is YYREEE in the germline V gene (reference sequence). The CDR3 protein is CASSPGQGRNEQFF. The CDR3 region has the DNA TGTGCCAGCAGCCCGGGACAGGGTAGGAATGAGCAGTTCTTC.

J is TRBJ1-1 and V is TRBV10-3; 9 nucleotides line up with TRBD1. This CDR3 spans 15 amino acids. Per the germline V gene, CDR1 is ENHRY and CDR2 is SYGVKD. The V gene end was trimmed by 6 bases and the J gene end by 1 base; junction bases not matched to a gene: 6. The CDR3: CAIRPGQGWNTEAFF. CDR3 DNA: TGTGCCATCAGGCCGGGACAGGGATGGAACACTGAAGCTTTCTTT.

This sequence joins TRBV3-1 (or the pseudogene TRBV3-2) and TRBJ1-1, with D perhaps matching TRBD1 (5 bases). V shed 4 bases and J shed 0 bases, with 21 bases lying between them. Germline V gene data show CDR1 as LGHDT and CDR2 as YNNKEL (reference sequence). This CDR3 has 18 amino acids. Here the CDR3 reads CASSRRSGGYGLNTEAFF. The DNA for the CDR3 is TGTGCCAGCAGCCGCCGTTCCGGGGGATACGGCCTGAACACTGAAGCTTTCTTT.

In this sample, this clone turned up once. The rearrangement links TRBV4-3 to TRBJ2-3; 10 bases are shared with TRBD1. The V gene end was trimmed by 3 bases and the J gene end by 3 bases; junction bases not matched to a gene: 9. Per the germline V gene, CDR1 is LGHNA and CDR2 is YSLEER. The CDR3 runs 17 residues. CDR3 in DNA: TGCGCCAGCAGCCAGGAGGGGGGACAGGGGAGGACAGATACGCAGTATTTT. Its protein is CASSQEGGQGRTDTQYF.